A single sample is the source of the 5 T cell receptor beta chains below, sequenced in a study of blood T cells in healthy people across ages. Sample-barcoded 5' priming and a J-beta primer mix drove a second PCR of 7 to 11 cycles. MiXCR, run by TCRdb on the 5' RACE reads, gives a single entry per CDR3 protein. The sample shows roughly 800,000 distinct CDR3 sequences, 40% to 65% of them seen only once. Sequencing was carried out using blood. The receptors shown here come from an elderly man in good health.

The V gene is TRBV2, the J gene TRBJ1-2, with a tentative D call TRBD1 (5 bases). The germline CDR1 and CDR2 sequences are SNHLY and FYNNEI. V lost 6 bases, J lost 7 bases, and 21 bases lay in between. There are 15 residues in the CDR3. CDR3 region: CASSVTPGREGGYTF. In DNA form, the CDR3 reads TGTGCCAGCAGCGTAACTCCAGGGAGAGAGGGTGGCTACACCTTC.

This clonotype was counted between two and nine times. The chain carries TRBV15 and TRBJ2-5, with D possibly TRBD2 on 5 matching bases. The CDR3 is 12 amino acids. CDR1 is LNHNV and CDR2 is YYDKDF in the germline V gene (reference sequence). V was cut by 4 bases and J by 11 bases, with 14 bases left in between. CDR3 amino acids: CATSILRDEQYF. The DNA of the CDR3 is TGTGCCACCAGCATCCTCCGGGATGAGCAGTACTTC.

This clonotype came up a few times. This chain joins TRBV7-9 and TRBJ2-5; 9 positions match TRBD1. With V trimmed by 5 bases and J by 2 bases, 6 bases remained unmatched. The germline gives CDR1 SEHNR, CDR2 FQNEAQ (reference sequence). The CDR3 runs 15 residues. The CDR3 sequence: CASSPGQGIQETQYF. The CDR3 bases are TGTGCCAGCAGCCCAGGACAGGGGATTCAAGAGACCCAGTACTTC.

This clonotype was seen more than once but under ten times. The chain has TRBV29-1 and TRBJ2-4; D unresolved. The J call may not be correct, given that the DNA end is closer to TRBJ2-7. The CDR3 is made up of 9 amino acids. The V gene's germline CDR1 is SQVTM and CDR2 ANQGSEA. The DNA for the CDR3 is TGCAGCGTTTCGTACGAGCAGTACTTC. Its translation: CSVSYEQYF.

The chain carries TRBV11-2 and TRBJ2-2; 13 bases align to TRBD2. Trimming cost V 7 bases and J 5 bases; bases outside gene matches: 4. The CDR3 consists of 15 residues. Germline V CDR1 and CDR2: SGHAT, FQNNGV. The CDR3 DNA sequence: TGTGCCAGCACCGGACTAGCGGGAGATACCGGGGAGCTGTTTTTT. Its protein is CASTGLAGDTGELFF.